Listed here is a single T cell receptor (beta chain). This clonotype has just a few counts. The antigen it binds to is not known. Per-base qualities were not stored, and no clone one base away is much larger. The germline ends are 9 bases apart after V is trimmed by 3 bases and J by 4 bases. From the germline V gene, CDR1 is SGHNT and CDR2 is YENEEA. Its CDR3 holds 13 amino acids, cysteine through phenylalanine. Only CDR3 DNA is held: 39 bases, read in frame from base 1. This sample was included in a study of vaccination and CD4 T cells after COVID-19 (dated by TCRdb to between 2020 and 2023). Background on the whole study: Convalescent patients had a positive SARS-CoV-2 result on nasal swab PCR, and of these patients, several had mild disease and one had severe disease. In the convalescent cohort there were six males and four females, among whom were two Hispanic individuals, seven Caucasians, two Asians and one multiracial person. Each participant got two doses of either the Pfizer-BioNTech BNT162b2 vaccine (n=8) or the Moderna mRNA-1273 vaccine (n=2). Post-COVID blood samples were collected from convalescent patients a median of roughly 100 days after diagnosis, with a range of about 30 to 180 days. Post-vaccine blood samples were taken a median of about 72 days after the second vaccine dose, with a range of roughly 13 to 250 days. Culture stimuli were overlapping spike peptide pools from SARS-CoV-2 and from the common cold coronaviruses HCoV-NL63, HCoV-OC43 and HCoV-229E. As controls, cultures received a CEFX viral epitope pool (the positive control), an HIV-1 Nef peptide pool (the negative control), or no peptide at all. In fewer than 12 COVID-19 convalescent patients and a handful of infection-naive healthy vaccine recipients, researchers compared the spike-specific CD4+ TCR repertoire from before mRNA vaccination with the repertoire from after. Points the paper makes about the study in general: In convalescent patients, a median roughly 86% of post-vaccine SARS-CoV-2-reactive clones were detected only after vaccination, suggesting vaccine-specific priming. Although the median number of SARS-CoV-2-reactive clonotypes went up from approximately 20 after infection to 35 to 40 after vaccination, the increase was not significant. The study included relatively few convalescent patients and did not analyze early timepoints after natural infection. Nearly all vaccine-specific clones in convalescent patients (304 of 307) were mono-reactive for SARS-CoV-2 spike rather than cross-reactive with common cold coronaviruses.

The intended sense of this specimen's treatment or condition label: approximately nine-day PBMC culture with coronavirus spike peptide pools or control peptides (ViraFEST assay). The ViraFEST assay was used in the study, in which antigen-specific T cells were expanded with peptide pools and expanded clonotypes were subsequently identified by TCR sequencing. The positive SARS-CoV-2 PCR tests of the convalescent patients were dated from March to December 2020, before the Alpha, Beta and Delta variants emerged in the United States. Each well held about 1.8 million PBMCs cultured with approximately 10 ug/ml peptide pools in IMDM containing 5% human AB serum and 7.5 to 10 IU/ml IL-2. On days 3 and 7, half of the culture medium was replaced with fresh IL-2-containing medium. Once the cells had been in culture for around 10 days, the EasySep CD4+ T cell isolation kit was used to isolate CD4+ T cells by negative selection. Ficoll-Paque Plus gradient centrifugation was used to isolate PBMCs from whole blood, and the isolated PBMCs were then either used fresh or cryopreserved at -140C. Triplicate wells were generally used for each culture condition.

Receptor amplification or capture employed PCR. At the Johns Hopkins FTIC core, DNA from the cultured CD4+ T cells underwent TCR sequencing with the Oncomine TCR Beta short-read assay. Genomic DNA was extracted from the cultured CD4+ T cells with the QIAamp micro DNA kit. The Oncomine TCR Beta libraries from cultured CD4+ T cells were pooled using unique dual indexes and then sequenced on an Illumina iSeq 100. As for the original processing: Non-productive sequences were removed, and CDR3s not starting with C, not ending with F or W, or shorter than 7 amino acids were discarded. The MANAFEST web application was used to identify antigen-specific clonotypes by comparing peptide-stimulated wells against reference wells and other culture wells. To be called positive, a clone needed an FDR below 0.05, an odds ratio above 5, and a productive frequency above 0.1% in at least two of three replicate wells. A clonotype was classed as cross-reactive if the clonotype showed significant expansion both in SARS-CoV-2 spike wells and in at least one common cold coronavirus spike condition. CDR3 homology was assessed with Levenshtein distances (stringdist) and unrooted phylogenetic trees (ape) in R version 3.6.1. In TCRdb, the public reads were trimmed at Q25 with fastp and aligned with MiXCR, with productive beta chains retained. For every CDR3 protein sequence, its rows merge into one entry that carries the most common genes and DNA. These V and J calls are TCRdb output, not the study's own analysis. A total of under 20,000 distinct CDR3 sequences appear in this sample, roughly 23% of them only once. The ten most abundant clones make up roughly 7.5% of the sample.

Sequenced sample: cultured CD4+ T cells from blood. The sequence was collected from a human donor with COVID-19. In this chain, TRBV11-3 is recombined with TRBJ2-5, with TRBD1 tentatively as D gene (6 bases match). DNA sequence: TGTGCCAGCAGCTTCGGCAGGGGAGAGACCCAGTACTTC. This codes for CASSFGRGETQYF. Outside the CDR3, residues come from the reference TRBV11-3 and TRBJ2-5 proteins, so the full variable domain is: EAGVVQSPRYKIIEKKQPVAFWCNPISGHNTLYWYLQNLGQGPELLIRYENEEAVDDSQLPKDRFSAERLKGVDSTLKIQPAELGDSAVYLCASSFGRGETQYFGPGTRLLVL.